This T cell receptor beta chain was obtained from a study of beta chain features in type 1 diabetes. This clone was seen a handful of times. cDNA synthesis used the whole RNA isolate, giving expressed TCRB sequences. Clones were sequenced by immunoSEQ multiplex PCR, and TCRdb holds only the in-frame ones, with some missing. The sample gives about 16,000 clones, over 45% of which show up once; about 0.42% is in the top ten. Germline V CDR1 and CDR2: SGHDN, FVKESK. CDR3 length equals 13 residues. Trimming stripped 0 bases from V and 4 bases from J, with 6 bases between. The receptor's source is a woman younger than 30 in good health. The chain recombines TRBV14 with TRBJ1-1; D is unresolved. The sample was stem cell memory CD4+ T cells from blood. The chain's CDR3 is CASSQERVTEAFF. The CDR3 region has the DNA TGTGCCAGCAGCCAAGAACGGGTCACTGAAGCTTTCTTT.